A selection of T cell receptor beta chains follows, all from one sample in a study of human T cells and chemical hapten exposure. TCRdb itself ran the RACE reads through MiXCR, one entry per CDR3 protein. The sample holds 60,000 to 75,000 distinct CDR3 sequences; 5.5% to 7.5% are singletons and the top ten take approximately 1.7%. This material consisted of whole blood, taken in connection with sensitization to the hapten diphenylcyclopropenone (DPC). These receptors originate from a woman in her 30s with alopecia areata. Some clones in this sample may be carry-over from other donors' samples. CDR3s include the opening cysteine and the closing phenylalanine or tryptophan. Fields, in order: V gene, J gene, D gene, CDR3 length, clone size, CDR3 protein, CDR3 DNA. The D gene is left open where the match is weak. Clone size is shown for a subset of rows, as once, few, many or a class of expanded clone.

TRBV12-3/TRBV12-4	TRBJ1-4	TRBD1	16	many	CASSPRQGTANEKLFF	TGTGCCAGCAGTCCCCGACAGGGCACAGCTAATGAAAAACTGTTTTTT
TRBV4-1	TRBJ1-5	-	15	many	CASSQDFRGGQPQHF	TGCGCCAGCAGCCAAGATTTCAGGGGTGGGCAGCCCCAGCATTTT
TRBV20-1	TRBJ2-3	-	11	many	CSAKVPDTQYF	TGCAGTGCCAAGGTGCCAGATACGCAGTATTTT
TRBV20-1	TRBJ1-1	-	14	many	CSAPLRGLGTEAFF	TGCAGTGCCCCCCTCCGGGGGCTGGGCACTGAAGCTTTCTTT
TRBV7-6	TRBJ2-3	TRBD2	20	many	CASSLFLSSGGLMRTDTQYF	TGTGCCAGCAGCTTATTCTTATCGAGCGGGGGGCTCATGCGCACAGATACGCAGTATTTT
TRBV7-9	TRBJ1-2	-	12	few	CASTPGGYGYTF	TGTGCCAGCACCCCGGGGGGCTATGGCTACACCTTC
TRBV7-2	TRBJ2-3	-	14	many	CASSLMGSRDTQYF	TGTGCCAGCAGCTTAATGGGCTCCCGAGATACGCAGTATTTT
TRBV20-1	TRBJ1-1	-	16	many	CSARDPHSPVNTEAFF	TGCAGTGCTAGAGATCCCCATTCCCCGGTGAACACTGAAGCTTTCTTT
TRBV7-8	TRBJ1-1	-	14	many	CASSSVTAYTEAFF	TGTGCCAGCAGCTCAGTCACCGCTTACACTGAAGCTTTCTTT
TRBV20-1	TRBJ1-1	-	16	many	CSARDRGRIINTEAFF	TGCAGTGCTAGAGACAGGGGTAGGATTATAAACACTGAAGCTTTCTTT
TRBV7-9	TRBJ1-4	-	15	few	CASSFVEATNEKLFF	TGTGCCAGCAGCTTCGTAGAGGCAACTAATGAAAAACTGTTTTTT
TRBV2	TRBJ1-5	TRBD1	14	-	CASRPGQGDQPQHF	TGTGCCAGCAGACCGGGACAGGGGGATCAGCCCCAGCATTTT
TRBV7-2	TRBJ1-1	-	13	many	CASSLAGLTEAFF	TGTGCCAGCAGCTTAGCAGGGCTCACTGAAGCTTTCTTT
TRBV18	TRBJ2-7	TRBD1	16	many	CASSPGGQGAVYEQYF	TGTGCCAGCTCACCGGGGGGACAGGGGGCCGTGTACGAGCAGTACTTC
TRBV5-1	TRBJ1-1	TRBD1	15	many	CASSLDPGGDTEAFF	TGCGCCAGCAGCTTAGATCCAGGGGGAGACACTGAAGCTTTCTTT
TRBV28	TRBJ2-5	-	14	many	CASSRGALQETQYF	TGTGCCAGCAGTCGGGGGGCCCTTCAAGAGACCCAGTACTTC
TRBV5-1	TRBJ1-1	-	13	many	CASSLLQGGEAFF	TGCGCCAGCAGCTTGTTACAGGGCGGTGAAGCTTTCTTT
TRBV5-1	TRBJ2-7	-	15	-	CASSLGGDNSYEQYF	TGCGCCAGCAGCTTGGGCGGGGATAATTCCTACGAGCAGTACTTC
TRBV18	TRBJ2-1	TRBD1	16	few	CASSLSGTGTSGEQFF	TGTGCCAGCTCCCTCTCCGGGACAGGGACATCGGGTGAGCAGTTCTTC
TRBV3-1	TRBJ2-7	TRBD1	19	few	CASSQDKRRRQGERFEQYF	TGTGCCAGCAGCCAAGATAAACGCCGGCGACAGGGGGAAAGATTCGAGCAGTACTTC
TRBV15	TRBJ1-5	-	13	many	CATSWDSNQPQHF	TGTGCCACCAGTTGGGACAGCAATCAGCCCCAGCATTTT
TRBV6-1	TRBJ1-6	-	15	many	CASSEPTDYNSPLHF	TGTGCCAGCAGTGAACCCACAGACTATAATTCACCCCTCCACTTT
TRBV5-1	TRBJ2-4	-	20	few	CASSLEDGRVGPKAKNIQYF	TGCGCCAGCAGCTTGGAGGATGGCAGGGTCGGGCCAAAAGCCAAAAACATTCAGTACTTC
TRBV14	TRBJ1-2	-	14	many	CASSQVGLGNGYTF	TGTGCCAGCAGCCAAGTTGGTCTAGGGAATGGCTACACCTTC
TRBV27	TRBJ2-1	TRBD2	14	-	CASSRGLTDNEQFF	TGTGCCAGCAGTCGGGGACTAACAGACAATGAGCAGTTCTTC
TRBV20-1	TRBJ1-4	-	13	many	CSARDVLGKKLFF	TGCAGTGCTAGAGATGTTTTGGGGAAAAAACTGTTTTTT
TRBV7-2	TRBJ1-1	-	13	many	CASSRQQNTEAFF	TGTGCCAGCAGCCGCCAACAGAACACTGAAGCTTTCTTT
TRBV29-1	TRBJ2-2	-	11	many	CSVVRAGELFF	TGCAGCGTTGTAAGGGCCGGGGAGCTGTTTTTT
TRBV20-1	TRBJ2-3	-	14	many	CSASHRGTHHTQYF	TGCAGTGCTAGCCATAGAGGGACACACCATACGCAGTATTTT
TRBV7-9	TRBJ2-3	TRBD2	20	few	CASSLRFSPTSKGPTDTQYF	TGTGCCAGCAGCTTAAGGTTCTCACCGACTAGCAAGGGACCCACAGATACGCAGTATTTT
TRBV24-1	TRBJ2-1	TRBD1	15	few	CATSAAGQGQGGQFF	TGTGCCACCAGTGCCGCAGGACAGGGGCAGGGTGGGCAGTTCTTC
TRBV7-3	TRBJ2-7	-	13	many	CASSLANSYEQYF	TGTGCCAGCAGCTTGGCCAACTCGTACGAGCAGTACTTC
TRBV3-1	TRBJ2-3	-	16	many	CASSQDFVKFTDTQYF	TGTGCCAGCAGCCAAGATTTTGTCAAGTTCACAGATACGCAGTATTTT
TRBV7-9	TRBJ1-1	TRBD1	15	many	CASSLVGQGATEAFF	TGTGCCAGCAGCTTAGTGGGACAGGGGGCCACTGAAGCTTTCTTT
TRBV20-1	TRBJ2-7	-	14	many	CSARGGVSSYEQYF	TGCAGTGCTAGAGGCGGGGTTAGCTCCTACGAGCAGTACTTC
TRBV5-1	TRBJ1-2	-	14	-	CASSLGTENYGYTF	TGCGCCAGCAGCTTGGGGACAGAGAACTATGGCTACACCTTC